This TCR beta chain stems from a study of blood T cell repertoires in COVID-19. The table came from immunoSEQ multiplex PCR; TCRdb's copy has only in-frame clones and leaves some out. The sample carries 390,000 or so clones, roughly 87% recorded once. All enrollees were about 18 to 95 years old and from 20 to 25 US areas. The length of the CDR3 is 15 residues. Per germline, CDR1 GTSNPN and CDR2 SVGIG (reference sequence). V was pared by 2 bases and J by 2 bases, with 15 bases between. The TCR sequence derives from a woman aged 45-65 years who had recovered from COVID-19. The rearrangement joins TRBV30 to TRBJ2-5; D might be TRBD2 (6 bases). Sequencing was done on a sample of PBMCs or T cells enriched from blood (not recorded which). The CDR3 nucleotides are TGTGCCTGGAGTCTTAACGGACTAACTCAAGAGACCCAGTACTTC. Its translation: CAWSLNGLTQETQYF.